This T cell receptor beta chain was captured in a study of blood T cell repertoires in COVID-19. Study in general: The United States, Italy and Spain were the sources of the acute and convalescent COVID-19 samples. From T cells, B-cell-depleted T cells, or PBMCs came the material, which was cDNA or gDNA.

Authors' methods: It was from reference gene primer amplification that nucleated cell counts were estimated. The method was immunoSEQ multiplex PCR; TCRdb's version includes in-frame clones alone and lacks a portion of them. V and J calls and clone size are copied from that table; D and trimming were computed from the DNA. The data hold hundreds of thousands of clones, with 83% observed a single time. Patients from Seattle were sampled longitudinally, starting during active infection. The source of this sequence is a woman younger than 45 with COVID-19, enrolled during active disease. Sample: peripheral blood.

The CDR3: CASRFPGGARETQYF. DNA for the CDR3: TGTGCCAGCAGGTTTCCAGGGGGCGCAAGGGAGACCCAGTACTTC. V gene TRBV28 combines with J gene TRBJ2-5; TRBD1 agrees at 8 bases. Germline V CDR1 and CDR2: MDHEN, SYDVKM. The CDR3 is made up of 15 amino acids. V gave up 6 bases and J gave up 5 bases; unmatched junction bases: 11.